The 21 T cell receptor beta chains listed next were all sequenced from one sample in a study of blood T cell repertoires in COVID-19 (TCRdb year 2020). Preparation of the library involved the immunoSEQ multiplex PCR assay. TCRdb provides this immuneACCESS table in a form limited to in-frame rearrangements. Some clones are lacking; in checked studies, under half of them reflect an unresolved V gene, and why the rest are absent is not known. The sample table holds 250,000 to 300,000 clones, of which about 88% were seen once. 3.6% of the sample belongs to the ten largest clones. Sequenced sample: peripheral blood. The receptors stem from a man aged 18 to 30 with active or convalescent COVID-19.

The table lists this clone with a few counts. This sequence joins TRBV28 and TRBJ1-6, with D possibly matching TRBD1 (6 bases). The CDR3 consists of 16 residues. The germline V and J ends were trimmed by 7 bases and 10 bases, with 23 bases remaining between them. CDR1 MDHEN and CDR2 SYDVKM come from the germline V gene. The CDR3 nucleotides read TGTGCCAGCACCCTATCTTGGGGACACGGAGACTCACCCCTCCACTTT. It encodes CASTLSWGHGDSPLHF.

The chain links TRBV27 to TRBJ2-2, with 7 bases aligning to TRBD1. The CDR3 has 13 amino acids. Trimming cost V 8 bases and J 7 bases; bases outside gene matches: 7. The germline V gene has CDR1 MNHEY and CDR2 SMNVEV (reference sequence). The CDR3 region is CASRPQGSGELFF. In nucleotides, the CDR3 is TGTGCCAGCCGACCACAGGGGAGCGGGGAGCTGTTTTTT.

The rearrangement uses TRBV3-1 (or the pseudogene TRBV3-2) and TRBJ2-6; TRBD1 matches 7 bases. With 9 bases clipped from V and 2 bases from J, the junction kept 22 bases outside the gene matches. From germline, CDR1 is LGHDT and CDR2 YNNKEL (reference sequence). The CDR3 extends over 20 amino acids. The CDR3 here is CARPTEGAKPVLTGANVLTF. CDR3 nucleotide sequence: TGTGCCAGGCCTACAGAGGGGGCCAAGCCGGTCCTGACTGGGGCCAACGTCCTGACTTTC.

This clone was detected once. The gene calls are TRBV18 and TRBJ2-1; 9 bases fit TRBD1. This CDR3 has 15 amino acids. Trimming cost V 3 bases and J 5 bases; bases outside gene matches: 5. The V gene's germline CDR1 is KGHSH and CDR2 LQKENI. The CDR3 region has the DNA TGTGCCAGCTCACCGGGGACAGGGAAAGACAATGAGCAGTTCTTC. Encoded protein: CASSPGTGKDNEQFF.

This chain connects TRBV27 to TRBJ2-2; D not resolved. The CDR3 covers 15 residues. Germline loops: CDR1 MNHEY, CDR2 SMNVEV (reference sequence). With 6 bases removed from V and 4 bases from J, the gap between germline ends came to 15 bases. The CDR3 loop is CASSMGASGTGELFF. The CDR3 DNA is TGTGCCAGCAGCATGGGCGCGAGTGGCACCGGGGAGCTGTTTTTT.

This chain uses TRBV12-3 or TRBV12-4 with TRBJ1-5; D uncertain. The CDR3 has 11 amino acids. V lost 8 bases, J lost 7 bases, and 9 bases lay in between. This chain's CDR3 is CASGPGQPQHF. CDR3 DNA: TGTGCCAGCGGACCGGGGCAGCCCCAGCATTTT.

The chain uses TRBV9 and TRBJ1-2; no clear D. Germline V gives CDR1 SGDLS, CDR2 YYNGEE. The CDR3 contains 14 residues. Trimming removed 3 bases at V and 3 bases at J, with 12 bases between. The CDR3 reads CASSGVGDYYGYTF. CDR3 nucleotide sequence: TGTGCCAGCAGCGGGGTGGGCGATTACTATGGCTACACCTTC.

This clone came up once. The rearrangement uses TRBV28 and TRBJ2-7; a possible D gene is TRBD1 (5 bases). This CDR3 has 13 amino acids. Germline V gene data show CDR1 as MDHEN and CDR2 as SYDVKM. Trimming took 9 bases from V and 6 from J, leaving 18 bases between them. CDR3 DNA: TGTGCCAGTGCTGCGACAGATGTTCTCGAGCAGTACTTC. Its translation is CASAATDVLEQYF.

V usage is TRBV5-4 and J usage is TRBJ1-1, with TRBD1 identical over 9 bases. The CDR3 is 14 amino acids. Germline-derived CDR1 and CDR2 are SGHNT and YYREEE (reference sequence). Unmatched junction bases numbered 0, after V lost 2 bases and J lost 1 base. CDR3 residues: CASSLQGANTEAFF. CDR3 bases: TGTGCCAGCAGCTTACAGGGGGCGAACACTGAAGCTTTCTTT.

The J gene is TRBJ1-5, the V gene TRBV19, with TRBD1 identical over 7 bases. CDR1 and CDR2 (germline): LNHDA, SQIVND (reference sequence). V trimming: 10 bases; J trimming: 0 bases; junction bases outside the gene matches: 21. The CDR3 has 19 amino acids. The CDR3 here is CATTPGQLGGSFSNQPQHF. As DNA, the CDR3 is TGTGCCACCACCCCGGGACAGCTGGGGGGATCATTTAGCAATCAGCCCCAGCATTTT. The variable domain in full, with the rest retrieved from reference TRBV19 and TRBJ1-5, is DGGITQSPKYLFRKEGQNVTLSCEQNLNHDAMYWYRQDPGQGLRLIYYSQIVNDFQKGDIAEGYSVSREKKESFPLTVTSAQKNPTAFYLCATTPGQLGGSFSNQPQHFGDGTRLSIL.

CDR3 sequence reads: CATQGRVGRDQPQHF. The CDR3 nucleotides are TGTGCCACCCAGGGAAGAGTAGGCAGAGATCAGCCCCAGCATTTT. J is TRBJ1-5 and V is TRBV6-5; D is possibly TRBD1 (5 bases). This CDR3 spans 15 amino acids. Germline V gene data show CDR1 as MNHEY and CDR2 as SVGAGI. V lost 10 bases and J lost 5, with 21 bases in between.

V usage is TRBV9 and J usage is TRBJ1-2, with 7 bases fitting TRBD1. The CDR3 consists of 12 residues. V gave up 3 bases and J gave up 5 bases; unmatched junction bases: 1. In germline, CDR1 is SGDLS, CDR2 YYNGEE. The CDR3 coding sequence is TGTGCCAGCAGCGAACAGGGGTATGGCTACACCTTC. It is translated as CASSEQGYGYTF.

The rearrangement uses TRBV19 and TRBJ1-1, with D possibly being TRBD1 (6 bases). V was cut by 4 bases and J by 3 bases, with 9 bases left in between. The germline gives CDR1 LNHDA, CDR2 SQIVND (reference sequence). The CDR3 extends over 13 amino acids. CDR3 amino acids: CASSTDSYTEAFF. In DNA form, the CDR3 reads TGTGCCAGTAGTACGGACAGCTACACTGAAGCTTTCTTT.

The rearrangement links TRBV7-3 to TRBJ1-6; 7 bases map to TRBD1. CDR3 length: 14 amino acids. Germline V gene data show CDR1 as SGHTA and CDR2 as FQGTGA. Trimming took 1 base from V and 7 from J; bases not matched to a gene: 1. CDR3 sequence reads: CASSLRQGNSPLHF. As DNA, the CDR3 is TGTGCCAGCAGCTTAAGACAGGGAAATTCACCCCTCCACTTT.

This clone was counted once. The chain is built from TRBV5-5 and TRBJ1-6; D is perhaps TRBD1 (5 bases). This CDR3 contains 13 residues. Trimming stripped 4 bases from V and 7 bases from J, with 9 bases between. The germline CDR1 and CDR2 sequences are SGHKS and YYEKEE (reference sequence). CDR3 nucleotides: TGTGCCAGCAGCCGTGCAGGGAATTCACCCCTCCACTTT. Translated: CASSRAGNSPLHF.

V gene TRBV2 combines with J gene TRBJ2-3; 8 nucleotides align to TRBD2. V lost 6 bases, J lost 4 bases, and 6 bases stayed unmatched. This CDR3 has 14 residues. Germline V CDR1 and CDR2: SNHLY, FYNNEI. The CDR3: CASRAGEGADTQYF. CDR3 bases: TGTGCCAGCAGAGCGGGAGAAGGGGCAGATACGCAGTATTTT.

The CDR3 bases are TGTGCCAGCAGCAGACGGGAGTACTACTACGAGCAGTACTTC. Its translation is CASSRREYYYEQYF. V and J are TRBV5-6 and TRBJ2-7; tentative D call: TRBD2 (6 bases). Per the germline V gene, CDR1 is SGHDT and CDR2 is YYEEEE. CDR3 length equals 14 residues. V gave up 4 bases and J gave up 3 bases, with 14 bases separating them.

This clone was found a few times. The rearrangement joins TRBV11-2 to TRBJ1-2; 9 nucleotides line up with TRBD1. V lost 6 bases and J lost 2; bases outside the gene matches: 4. Per the germline V gene, CDR1 is SGHAT and CDR2 is FQNNGV. The CDR3 covers 14 residues. The DNA for the CDR3 is TGTGCCAGCAGGGGACAGGGCCTCAACTATGGCTACACCTTC. Translating it yields CASRGQGLNYGYTF.

This sequence joins TRBV7-8 and TRBJ2-1, with 15 bases lining up with TRBD2. The CDR3 covers 20 residues. CDR1 and CDR2 (germline): SGHVS, FQNEAQ. V trimming: 4 bases; J trimming: 7 bases; junction bases outside the gene matches: 17. CDR3 in DNA: TGTGCCAGCAGCTCAAGCCGATACCACAGGGGGACTAGCGGGAGGAATGAGCAGTTCTTC. It translates to CASSSSRYHRGTSGRNEQFF.

This chain links TRBV29-1 with TRBJ1-2; 8 bases match TRBD1. The CDR3 covers 11 residues. In germline, CDR1 is SQVTM, CDR2 ANQGSEA. The ends lost 7 bases at V and 7 bases at J; junction bases unmatched: 5. In DNA, the CDR3 is TGCAGCGCCACGACAGGGGCTGGCTACACCTTC. Its protein is CSATTGAGYTF.

A word on this clone: The same CDR3 can be traced to other DNA sequences in this sample. J is TRBJ2-1 and V is TRBV11-3; D is possibly TRBD2 (5 bases). Deletions cut 0 bases from V and 10 bases from J, with 10 bases between. The CDR3 length is 13 residues. Germline-derived CDR1 and CDR2 are SGHNT and YENEEA. CDR3 in DNA: TGTGCCAGCAGCTTAGATCCTGGAGGCGAGCAGTTCTTC. It is translated as CASSLDPGGEQFF.